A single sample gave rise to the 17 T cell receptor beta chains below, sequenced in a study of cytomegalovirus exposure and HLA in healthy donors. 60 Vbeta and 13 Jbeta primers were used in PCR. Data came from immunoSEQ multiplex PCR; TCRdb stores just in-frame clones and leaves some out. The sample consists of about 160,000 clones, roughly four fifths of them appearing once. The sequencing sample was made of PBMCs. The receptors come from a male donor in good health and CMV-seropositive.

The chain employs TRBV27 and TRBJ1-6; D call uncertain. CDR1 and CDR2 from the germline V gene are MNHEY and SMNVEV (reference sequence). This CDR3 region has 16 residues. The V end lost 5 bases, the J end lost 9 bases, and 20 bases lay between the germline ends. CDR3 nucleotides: TGTGCCAGCAGTGCCGACCGTTCTACTCGGGGTTCACCCCTCCACTTT. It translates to CASSADRSTRGSPLHF.

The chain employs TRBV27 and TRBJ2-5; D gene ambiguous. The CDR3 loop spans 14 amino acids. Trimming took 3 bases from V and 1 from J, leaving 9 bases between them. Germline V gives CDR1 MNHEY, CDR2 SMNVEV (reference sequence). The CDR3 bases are TGTGCCAGCAGTTTCGGTGGTACCCAAGAGACCCAGTACTTC. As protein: CASSFGGTQETQYF.

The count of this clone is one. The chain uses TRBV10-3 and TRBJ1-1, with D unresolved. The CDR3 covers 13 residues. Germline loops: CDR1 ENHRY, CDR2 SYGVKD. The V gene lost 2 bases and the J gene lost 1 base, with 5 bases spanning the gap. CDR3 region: CAISEQWNTEAFF. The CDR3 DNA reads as TGTGCCATCAGTGAGCAGTGGAACACTGAAGCTTTCTTT.

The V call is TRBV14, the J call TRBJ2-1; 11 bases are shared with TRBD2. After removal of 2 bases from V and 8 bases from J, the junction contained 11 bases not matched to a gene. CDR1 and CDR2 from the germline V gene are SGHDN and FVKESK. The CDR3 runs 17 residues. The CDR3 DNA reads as TGTGCCAGCAGCCAATTTGAGAGACTAGCGGGAATCGATGAGCAGTTCTTC. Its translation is CASSQFERLAGIDEQFF.

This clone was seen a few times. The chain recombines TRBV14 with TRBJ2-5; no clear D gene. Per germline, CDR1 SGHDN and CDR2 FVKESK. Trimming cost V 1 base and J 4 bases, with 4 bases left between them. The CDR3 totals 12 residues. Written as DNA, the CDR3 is TGTGCCAGCAGCCAAGTGGCAGAGACCCAGTACTTC. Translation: CASSQVAETQYF.

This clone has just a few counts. In DNA, the CDR3 is TGTGCCAGTAGTATAGGGGTAGCCTCCTACAATGAGCAGTTCTTC. It encodes CASSIGVASYNEQFF. V usage is TRBV19 and J usage is TRBJ2-1; D call uncertain. This CDR3 spans 15 amino acids. The germline V and J ends were trimmed by 1 base and 0 bases, with 7 bases remaining between them. Germline CDR1 reads LNHDA; CDR2 reads SQIVND (reference sequence).

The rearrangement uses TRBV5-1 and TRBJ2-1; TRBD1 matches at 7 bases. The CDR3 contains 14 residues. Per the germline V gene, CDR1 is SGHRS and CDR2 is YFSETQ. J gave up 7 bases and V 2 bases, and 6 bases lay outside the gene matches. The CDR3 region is CASSLPTGRNEQFF. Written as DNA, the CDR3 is TGCGCCAGCAGCTTACCGACAGGGCGGAATGAGCAGTTCTTC. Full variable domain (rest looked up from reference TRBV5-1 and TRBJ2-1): KAGVTQTPRYLIKTRGQQVTLSCSPISGHRSVSWYQQTPGQGLQFLFEYFSETQRNKGNFPGRFSGRQFSNSRSEMNVSTLELGDSALYLCASSLPTGRNEQFFGPGTRLTVL.

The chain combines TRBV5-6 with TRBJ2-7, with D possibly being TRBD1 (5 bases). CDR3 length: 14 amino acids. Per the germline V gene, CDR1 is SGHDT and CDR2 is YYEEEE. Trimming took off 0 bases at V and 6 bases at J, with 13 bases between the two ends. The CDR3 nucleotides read TGTGCCAGCAGCTTGGATCGGACACCCAGCGAGCAGTACTTC. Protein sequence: CASSLDRTPSEQYF.

The chain's CDR3 is CASSLGGVYTDTQYF. The CDR3 DNA reads TGTGCCAGCAGCTTGGGCGGGGTGTACACAGATACGCAGTATTTT. This sequence joins TRBV11-2 and TRBJ2-3, with D possibly matching TRBD2 (6 bases). Germline lookup yields CDR1 SGHAT and CDR2 FQNNGV. The CDR3 covers 15 residues. V lost 3 bases and J 2 bases, leaving 12 bases between the germline ends.

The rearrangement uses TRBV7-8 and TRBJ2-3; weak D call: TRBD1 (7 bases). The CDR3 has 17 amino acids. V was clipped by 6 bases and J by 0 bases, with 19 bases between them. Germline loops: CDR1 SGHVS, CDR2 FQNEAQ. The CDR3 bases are TGTGCCAGCAGGCGGGGTCTAACAGGGGCTAGCACAGATACGCAGTATTTT. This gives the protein CASRRGLTGASTDTQYF.

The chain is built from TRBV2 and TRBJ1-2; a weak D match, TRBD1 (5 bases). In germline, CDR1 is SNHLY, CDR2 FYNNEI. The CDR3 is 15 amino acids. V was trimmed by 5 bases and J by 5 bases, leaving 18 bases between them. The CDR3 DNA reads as TGTGCCAGCAGTACGAACAGGATAAGTCATTATGGCTACACCTTC. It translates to CASSTNRISHYGYTF.

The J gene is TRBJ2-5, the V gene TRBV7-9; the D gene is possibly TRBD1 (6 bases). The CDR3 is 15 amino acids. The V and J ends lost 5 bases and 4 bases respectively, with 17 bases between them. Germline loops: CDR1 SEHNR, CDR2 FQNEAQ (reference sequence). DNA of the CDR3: TGTGCCAGCAGCAAACTGACAGGAAGCGGAGAGACCCAGTACTTC. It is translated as CASSKLTGSGETQYF. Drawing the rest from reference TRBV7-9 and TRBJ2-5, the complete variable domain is DTGVSQNPRHKITKRGQNVTFRCDPISEHNRLYWYRQTLGQGPEFLTYFQNEAQLEKSRLLSDRFSAERPKGSFSTLEIQRTEQGDSAMYLCASSKLTGSGETQYFGPGTRLLVL.

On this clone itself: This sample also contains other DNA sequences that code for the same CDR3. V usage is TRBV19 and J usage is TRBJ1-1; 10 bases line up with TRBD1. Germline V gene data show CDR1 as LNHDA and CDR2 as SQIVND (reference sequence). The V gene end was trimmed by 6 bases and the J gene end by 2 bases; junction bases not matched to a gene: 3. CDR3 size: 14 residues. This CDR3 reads CASRETGGNTEAFF. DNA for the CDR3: TGTGCCAGTAGAGAGACAGGGGGCAACACTGAAGCTTTCTTT.

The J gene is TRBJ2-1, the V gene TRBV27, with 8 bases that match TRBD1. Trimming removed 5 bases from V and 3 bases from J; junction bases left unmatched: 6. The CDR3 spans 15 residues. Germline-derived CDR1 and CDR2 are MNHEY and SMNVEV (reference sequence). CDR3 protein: CASSTSDRDYNEQFF. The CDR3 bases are TGTGCCAGCAGTACCTCGGACAGGGACTACAATGAGCAGTTCTTC.

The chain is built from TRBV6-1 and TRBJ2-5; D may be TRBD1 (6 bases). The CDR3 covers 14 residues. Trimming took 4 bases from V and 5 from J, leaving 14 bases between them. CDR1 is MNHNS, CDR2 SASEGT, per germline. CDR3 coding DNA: TGTGCCAGCAGTGTGAACAGGGTAAAGGAGACCCAGTACTTC. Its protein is CASSVNRVKETQYF.

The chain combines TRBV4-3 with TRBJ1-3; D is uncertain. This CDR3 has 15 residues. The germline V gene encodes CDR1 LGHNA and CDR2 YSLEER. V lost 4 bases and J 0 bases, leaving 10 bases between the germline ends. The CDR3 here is CASSRGADSGNTIYF. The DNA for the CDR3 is TGCGCCAGCAGCCGCGGCGCTGACTCTGGAAACACCATATATTTT.

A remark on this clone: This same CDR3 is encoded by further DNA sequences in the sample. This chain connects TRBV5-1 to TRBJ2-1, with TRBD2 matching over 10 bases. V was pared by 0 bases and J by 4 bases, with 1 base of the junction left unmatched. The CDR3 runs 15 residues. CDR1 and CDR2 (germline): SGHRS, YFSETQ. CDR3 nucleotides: TGCGCCAGCAGCTTGGCTAGCGGGGGTTACAATGAGCAGTTCTTC. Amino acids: CASSLASGGYNEQFF.